This entry concerns a single T cell receptor (beta chain). Its antigen remains unidentified. Base qualities were left out, and no much larger clone turns up one base away. The record originates from a study of cytomegalovirus exposure and HLA in healthy donors listed by TCRdb under 2017. About the investigation overall: According to an earlier analysis of a few hundred of the donors, some 180 million T cells yielded 95 million to 140 million unique TCR beta sequences and about 280 Gb of sequence data. Across some 400 genotyped donors of the cohort, an average of roughly 250,000 unique TCR beta nucleotide sequences per donor were sequenced, and roughly a sixth of those sequences were non-productive. To decide whether each TCR beta V gene segment behaved as functional or pseudogenic, an earlier analysis of nearly 600 of the donors relied on high-throughput TCR beta sequencing. All discovery cohort repertoires had been generated on a single sequencing platform. Class I and class II HLA loci were covered by the typing at four-digit resolution. Besides the first cohort of roughly 660 subjects, a separate validation cohort made up of roughly 120 different subjects was used. High-throughput TCR immunosequencing, statistical association of individual TCRs with disease status, and machine learning were combined to predict cytomegalovirus infection status. To study patterns of TCR occurrence, a later analysis re-analyzed previously published TCR beta repertoires from 700 or so donors and added high-resolution HLA genotyping. Because of strong linkage in the cohort, four to six DR-DQ haplotypes were treated as single units for association and clustering. Donor age, sex, ethnicity and CMV serostatus were collected together with the repertoire data. Typing coverage differed by locus: A, B, C, DRB1 and DQB1 were typed in roughly 620-630 donors, DQA1 in about 560, DPA1 in 600 to 610, and DPB1 in approximately 450. The T cell repertoires of several hundred subjects were profiled by immunosequencing and related to cytomegalovirus serostatus. An early release covering just under 650 HLA-typed donors comprised approximately 300 gigabases of sequencing data and around 80 million unique TCR sequences. In the later analysis, no new phenotypic data were used to find candidate immune exposures; instead, reliance was placed on TCR beta sequences and their occurrence across donors. The aim of the study was to test whether cataloging public T cell receptors could identify signatures of past pathogen exposure. A later genetic analysis used genome-wide SNP genotypes for about 55% of the 666 donors, treating that subset as a discovery cohort. Of the 300 to 500 genotyped donors, 80% to 90% were placed in the genetic ancestry cluster associated with self-reported Caucasian donors.

Library prep was done by the immunoSEQ multiplex PCR assay. For the multiplex PCR, a mixture combining 60 forward primers for TCR Vbeta segments and 13 reverse primers for TCR Jbeta segments was used. The CDR3 region of rearranged TCR beta genes was amplified from genomic DNA by a multiplex PCR assay. The Illumina HiSeq System was used to sequence the amplified TCR beta libraries as 87-base-pair reads. The study's processing was this. In a later analysis, approximately 74 million unique TCR beta chains were counted across the roughly 670 repertoires, and roughly 11 million of these chains were shared by at least two donors. Raw reads were error-corrected and collapsed into unique sequences with a nearest-neighbor algorithm that merged closely related sequences to remove PCR and sequencing errors. CDR3 sequences were aligned to IMGT reference sequences to assign V, D and J gene segments. Each retained sequence needed at least a six-nucleotide match to both a V gene segment and a J gene segment. Rearrangements were called productive when the CDR3 lacked stop codons and stayed in frame with V and J; all others were non-productive. CDR3 was defined according to IMGT convention as the region running from the second conserved V-encoded cysteine to the conserved J-encoded phenylalanine. In an earlier analysis of roughly 580 of the donors, sequences lacking an unambiguous match to a single V gene segment were excluded. An earlier analysis of just under 600 of the donors called V segments functional above 56.7% productive rearrangements and segregating when the between-donor standard deviation exceeded 5%. A statistical classification framework was built to diagnose cytomegalovirus status from the catalog of TCR beta chain sequences. V and J gene assignment, in a later analysis, came from comparing TCR nucleotide sequences with IMGT/GENE-DB human TR gene sequences. The TCRdist pipeline was used in a later analysis to assign CDR3 sequences and most-parsimonious VDJ recombination scenarios. In a later analysis, each TCR beta chain was defined by its CDR3 amino acid sequence together with its V-gene family, and reads lacking a unique V-gene family were excluded. In a later analysis, nearly 600 highly shared, low-generation-probability nucleotide sequences were removed to address suspected cross-contamination and a sequencing artifact. In a later analysis, a clonal expansion index was calculated for each public chain from normalized within-repertoire ranks of inferred template counts. A later analysis computed generation probabilities with a VDJ recombination model fitted to out-of-frame rearrangements, and checked the results against IGoR. A later analysis scored TCR-TCR, TCR-HLA and TCR-CMV co-occurrence with hypergeometric tests, applying a repertoire-size bias correction to TCR pairs. False discovery rates were estimated in a later analysis by permuting HLA or CMV assignments 20 times. In a later analysis, co-occurring TCRs were grouped using DBSCAN, and TCRdist sequence similarity was added for clustering within HLA-allele-positive subsets. Repertoires with fewer than 30,000 or more than 120,000 public chains, plus five repertoires with anomalous nucleotide sharing, were excluded from co-occurrence clustering. TCRdb holds this immuneACCESS table with in-frame rearrangements only. Some clones are missing; in checked studies, unresolved V genes explain under half, and the rest has no known cause. V, J and clone size derive from that table, while D and trimming were established from the DNA sequence. This sample holds about 140,000 clones; more than 75% were observed only once. The top ten hold around 2.5% of the sample.

The cohort was made up of hundreds of healthy bone marrow donors. All cohort members were sampled while nominally healthy, although unrecorded immune exposures were likely present. The donor was CMV seronegative and was included in the group of about 350 seronegative cohort members. Every donor gave a peripheral blood sample, and the peripheral blood mononuclear cells from that sample were used for TCR beta sequencing. Genomic DNA extraction from the blood cell samples was performed with the Qiagen DNeasy Blood Extraction Kit. Trimming accounts for 4 bases at V and 7 bases at J, while the number of junction bases matched to no gene is 5. The CDR3 runs 14 residues from the cysteine to the phenylalanine. The only DNA kept is the CDR3, 42 bases in frame from the first base. The germline V gene (reference sequence) provides CDR1 LNHDA and CDR2 SQIVND. Beyond this particular receptor, the publication reports: A few of the identified cytomegalovirus-associated TCR beta chains were confirmed in vitro to be specific for cytomegalovirus antigens. Most TCR sequences were seen in very few donors, while some public TCRs were found in many individuals. Broadly in line with IMGT annotations, most TCR beta V segments showed up in productive rearrangements about 87% or about 30% of the time in an earlier analysis of approximately 640 of the donors. Presence/absence analyses assumed roughly uniform sequencing depth across donors, an assumption that may not hold. Because some donors lacked HLA typing at each locus, the association tests relied only on the typed subset. A further reported finding was that TCR beta sequences accurately predicted the HLA-A and HLA-B alleles for most subjects in the first cohort. The sequencing pipeline was judged likely to have produced a cluster of highly shared sequence variants as a technical artifact. Some IMGT-functional V segments, including TRBV6-2 and TRBV6-3, could not be distinguished by the 87-base-pair reads and were therefore excluded. CMV serostatus was the only immune exposure information available for the cohort. Correlated functional status among segregating V segments might be attributable to linkage disequilibrium, but an unknown experimental factor could not be ruled out. In this cohort, only TCR beta chains were sequenced, and detectable features were limited by the absence of alpha or paired-chain data. According to a later genetic analysis, donors in an Asian-associated ancestry cluster had fewer N-insertions in productive TCRs than the approximately 700-donor mean. Several of the top co-occurrence clusters appeared to be linked to parvovirus B19, influenza, CMV and Epstein-Barr virus, according to a later analysis. According to a later analysis, TCR association rates differed among HLA loci, with DRB1 alleles showing the most associated TCRs and HLA-C alleles showing the fewest. Compared with equally common non-associated chains, HLA-associated TCR beta chains in a later analysis were more clonally expanded and had lower generation probabilities. In both the original and validation cohorts, the classifier was reported to diagnose cytomegalovirus status with high specificity and sensitivity. A total of 164 TCR beta chains were listed by the study as associated with cytomegalovirus. The earlier analysis of 587 of the donors excluded roughly 16 rarely observed V segments, including chromosome 9 orphons, because counts were too low. In a later genetic analysis, a missense DCLRE1C variant was associated with V-gene and J-gene trimming of TCR beta chains, and the association was replicated in an independent cohort. It was suggested by the authors that the approach could potentially be generalized to other disease states and immunological phenotypes. When HLA alleles, especially DR and DQ, strongly co-occurred, attributing TCR associations to individual alleles was difficult. Most CMV-associated TCR beta chains appeared to be HLA-restricted in a later analysis, and the HLA associations seemed to be driven largely by CMV exposure. A later analysis associated 15,000 to 20,000 TCR beta sequences with specific HLA alleles at a false discovery rate of 0.05.

The receptor was derived from a man aged 45-60 years in good health and CMV-seronegative. Sequencing input: PBMCs. The V gene is TRBV19 and the J gene is TRBJ1-5; 9 bases in the junction line up with TRBD1. The DNA is as follows: TGTGCCAGTAGTACCGGACAGGGGTCACAGCCCCAGCATTTT. This gives the protein CASSTGQGSQPQHF.